These 22 T cell receptor beta chains originate from one sample sequenced in a study of cytomegalovirus exposure and HLA in healthy donors (TCRdb year 2017). The library was generated by the immunoSEQ multiplex PCR assay. The multiplex PCR relied on a mix of 60 forward primers for TCR Vbeta segments and 13 reverse primers for TCR Jbeta segments. The clones in this table, taken by TCRdb from immuneACCESS, are in-frame only. Not every clone is retained; where verified, under half of the shortfall comes from an unresolved V gene, and the cause of the rest is unknown. The sample table contains 90,000 to 120,000 clones; only one count was recorded for over 65% of them. The top ten hold 12% to 15% of the sample. Specimen: PBMCs. Receptors originate from a woman aged 40 to 55 in good health and CMV-seropositive.

The chain is built from TRBV7-9 and TRBJ1-4; D gene unclear. V lost 7 bases, J lost 0 bases, and 9 bases lay in between. The CDR3 loop spans 14 amino acids. Germline CDR1 and CDR2: SEHNR and FQNEAQ (reference sequence). The CDR3 nucleotides are TGTGCCAGCATCCCGTATGCAACTAATGAAAAACTGTTTTTT. Translating gives CASIPYATNEKLFF.

The chain joins TRBV27 to TRBJ1-1; the D is unclear. Germline V gene sequence: CDR1 MNHEY, CDR2 SMNVEV (reference sequence). Trimming removed 2 bases from V and 1 base from J, with 14 bases in between. The CDR3 is made up of 16 amino acids. The CDR3, as DNA: TGTGCCAGCAGTTTAGTTCTACAGAACCGGAACACTGAAGCTTTCTTT. Protein sequence: CASSLVLQNRNTEAFF.

This clone has a handful of counts. This chain joins TRBV2 and TRBJ1-2, with D uncertain. The germline V gene encodes CDR1 SNHLY and CDR2 FYNNEI. Trimming stripped 6 bases from V and 0 bases from J, with 8 bases between. The CDR3 covers 13 residues. The CDR3 reads CASSVEANYGYTF. The CDR3 coding sequence is TGTGCCAGCAGCGTAGAGGCTAACTATGGCTACACCTTC.

The chain joins TRBV6-5 to TRBJ2-7; D call uncertain. There are 12 residues in the CDR3. Trimming cost V 4 bases and J 4 bases, with 8 bases left between them. The germline V gene has CDR1 MNHEY and CDR2 SVGAGI. The CDR3 DNA reads TGTGCCAGCAGTTCCCCCCATTACGAGCAGTACTTC. It codes for CASSSPHYEQYF.

This chain links TRBV29-1 with TRBJ2-2; 8 nucleotides align to TRBD1. Germline trimming cut 3 bases from V and 4 bases from J; bases unmatched to any gene: 1. Per germline, CDR1 SQVTM and CDR2 ANQGSEA. The CDR3 totals 13 residues. The CDR3 sequence: CSVDTGGTGELFF. CDR3 bases: TGCAGCGTTGATACAGGGGGCACCGGGGAGCTGTTTTTT.

This sequence joins TRBV30 and TRBJ1-5; 7 nucleotides match TRBD1. This CDR3 spans 15 amino acids. Unmatched junction bases numbered 5, after V lost 0 bases and J lost 3 bases. The germline CDR1 and CDR2 sequences are GTSNPN and SVGIG (reference sequence). The CDR3: CAWSVGTVFNQPQHF. The DNA for the CDR3 is TGTGCCTGGAGTGTCGGGACAGTTTTCAATCAGCCCCAGCATTTT.

V gene TRBV10-1 combines with J gene TRBJ1-2; D possibly corresponds to TRBD1 (5 bases). This CDR3 is 15 amino acids long. Germline CDR1 is WNHNN and CDR2 is SYGVQD (reference sequence). V lost 5 bases and J lost 6, with 19 bases in between. The chain's CDR3 is CASSPSGPPGDGYTF. In DNA, the CDR3 is TGCGCCAGCAGTCCCTCGGGACCACCGGGGGATGGCTACACCTTC.

This clone was seen a few times. The V gene is TRBV11-3, the J gene TRBJ2-7; D remains ambiguous. The CDR3 totals 14 residues. The V gene lost 2 bases and the J gene lost 0 bases, with 8 bases spanning the gap. Looked up from germline, CDR1 is SGHNT and CDR2 is YENEEA. CDR3 loop: CASSLRHSSYEQYF. The DNA of the CDR3 is TGTGCCAGCAGCTTACGGCACAGCTCCTACGAGCAGTACTTC.

The rearrangement joins TRBV2 to TRBJ1-2; D remains unclear. Trimming removed 4 bases at V and 0 bases at J, with 9 bases between. There are 14 residues in the CDR3. Germline V gene sequence: CDR1 SNHLY, CDR2 FYNNEI. CDR3 region: CASSAQSSNYGYTF. CDR3 DNA: TGTGCCAGCAGTGCCCAGTCGTCTAACTATGGCTACACCTTC.

The chain couples TRBV5-6 to TRBJ1-5; possible D gene TRBD1, 5 bases. There are 16 residues in the CDR3. From germline, CDR1 is SGHDT and CDR2 YYEEEE. V lost 2 bases and J 4 bases, leaving 16 bases between the germline ends. CDR3 sequence: CASSFYGTGGNQPQHF. CDR3 sequence (DNA): TGTGCCAGCAGCTTCTACGGGACGGGGGGGAATCAGCCCCAGCATTTT.

The rearrangement joins TRBV6-1 to TRBJ1-3; TRBD1 is a possible D gene (6 bases). The CDR3 spans 15 residues. The V end lost 4 bases, the J end lost 0 bases, and 10 bases lay between the germline ends. Germline CDR1 reads MNHNS; CDR2 reads SASEGT. The CDR3 DNA sequence: TGTGCCAGCAGTGTGGGGGGGGCCTCTGGAAACACCATATATTTT. It yields the protein CASSVGGASGNTIYF.

The CDR3 DNA reads TGTGCCAGCAGTCTAAAAACGGTTCCAGATACGCAGTATTTT. Its protein product is CASSLKTVPDTQYF. V and J are TRBV7-2 and TRBJ2-3; no reliable D call. Germline V gene lookup returns CDR1 SGHTA and CDR2 FQGNSA. The CDR3 consists of 14 residues. V dropped 6 bases and J dropped 4 bases, with 14 bases sitting between them.

The chain has TRBV7-8 and TRBJ1-1; possibly TRBD1 for D (6 bases). V lost 4 bases and J lost 5, with 11 bases in between. Germline V gives CDR1 SGHVS, CDR2 FQNEAQ. The CDR3 consists of 13 residues. In DNA form, the CDR3 reads TGTGCCAGCAGCTCGAATCAGGGGACTGAAGCTTTCTTT. Its translation is CASSSNQGTEAFF.

The chain combines TRBV5-1 with TRBJ2-1, with 8 nucleotides matching TRBD1. Per the germline V gene, CDR1 is SGHRS and CDR2 is YFSETQ. The CDR3 runs to 15 residues. The V gene end was trimmed by 2 bases and the J gene end by 2 bases; junction bases not matched to a gene: 3. The CDR3 sequence: CASSFSTGAYNEQFF. The CDR3 region has the DNA TGCGCCAGCAGCTTTTCGACAGGGGCCTACAATGAGCAGTTCTTC.

The chain has TRBV30 and TRBJ1-3, with TRBD1 matching 10 bases. The CDR3 is 13 residues long. CDR1 and CDR2 (germline): GTSNPN, SVGIG (reference sequence). Trimming cost V 5 bases and J 2 bases; bases outside gene matches: 0. In DNA form, the CDR3 reads TGTGCCTGGGGGACAGGGGCTGGAAACACCATATATTTT. This sequence encodes CAWGTGAGNTIYF. Looking up the rest from reference TRBV30 and TRBJ1-3 gives the full variable domain: SQTIHQWPATLVQPVGSPLSLECTVEGTSNPNLYWYRQAAGRGLQLLFYSVGIGQISSEVPQNLSASRPQDRQFILSSKKLLLSDSGFYLCAWGTGAGNTIYFGEGSWLTVV.

V gene TRBV9 combines with J gene TRBJ2-5; D might be TRBD1 (6 bases). V was clipped by 0 bases and J by 1 base, with 7 bases between them. Germline-derived CDR1 and CDR2 are SGDLS and YYNGEE. The CDR3 consists of 14 residues. Written as DNA, the CDR3 is TGTGCCAGCAGCGTAGGACAGGCCCAAGAGACCCAGTACTTC. Its translation: CASSVGQAQETQYF.

The chain joins TRBV19 to TRBJ2-3; tentatively, D is TRBD1 (6 bases). Germline V gives CDR1 LNHDA, CDR2 SQIVND (reference sequence). V lost 4 bases, J lost 2 bases, and 10 bases lay in between. The CDR3 extends over 14 amino acids. The CDR3 DNA follows: TGTGCCAGTAGTACCAGGGGTCTCACAGATACGCAGTATTTT. Protein product: CASSTRGLTDTQYF.

The chain carries TRBV14 and TRBJ1-6; 7 nucleotides match TRBD1. After removal of 1 base from V and 8 bases from J, the junction contained 5 bases not matched to a gene. This CDR3 has 15 amino acids. Germline values: CDR1 SGHDN, CDR2 FVKESK. CDR3 residues: CASSQGDSRYSPLHF. The DNA of the CDR3 is TGTGCCAGCAGCCAAGGGGACAGCCGATATTCACCCCTCCACTTT.

The chain couples TRBV5-6 to TRBJ1-6; no firm D call. The CDR3 has 16 residues. The germline gives CDR1 SGHDT, CDR2 YYEEEE. The V end was cut by 3 bases, the J end by 10 bases, with 20 bases between. The CDR3 nucleotides read TGTGCCAGCAGCTCTCTTAGGACTAAGTTAGGATCACCCCTCCACTTT. Its protein product is CASSSLRTKLGSPLHF.

In its sample, this clone was seen a few times. The chain employs TRBV15 and TRBJ1-2; no clear D. This CDR3 region has 13 residues. Looked up from germline, CDR1 is LNHNV and CDR2 is YYDKDF (reference sequence). Between the trimmed V and J ends, which lost 5 bases and 4 bases, there was a span of 11 bases. The CDR3 loop reads CATSLARGYGYTF. The DNA of the CDR3 is TGTGCCACCAGCCTAGCGCGAGGCTATGGCTACACCTTC.

The chain couples TRBV11-2 to TRBJ1-6; 7 bases line up with TRBD1. Germline V lookup: CDR1 SGHAT, CDR2 FQNNGV. CDR3 length: 14 amino acids. The V and J ends lost 5 bases and 9 bases, in that order; junction bases with no gene match: 7. The CDR3 sequence: CASSNQGGFSPLHF. The CDR3 DNA follows: TGTGCCAGCAGCAATCAGGGGGGTTTTTCACCCCTCCACTTT.

The chain employs TRBV30 and TRBJ2-3; D is ambiguous. Germline CDR1 reads GTSNPN; CDR2 reads SVGIG (reference sequence). CDR3 length: 12 residues. Trimming pared 1 base from V and 6 bases from J, leaving 8 bases between. The CDR3 sequence: CAWSGAWDTQYF. Here the CDR3 DNA reads TGTGCCTGGAGTGGGGCCTGGGATACGCAGTATTTT. Drawing the rest from reference TRBV30 and TRBJ2-3, the complete variable domain is SQTIHQWPATLVQPVGSPLSLECTVEGTSNPNLYWYRQAAGRGLQLLFYSVGIGQISSEVPQNLSASRPQDRQFILSSKKLLLSDSGFYLCAWSGAWDTQYFGPGTRLTVL.